These T cell receptor beta chains were read from a single sample in a study of control samples from healthy donors and cancer patients. Sequenced by immunoSEQ multiplex PCR; TCRdb stores in-frame clones only, minus some. The sample has approximately 97,000 clones, approximately 86% seen once. The sample comprised blood. Every receptor here comes from a man aged 25-45 years in good health. CDR3s include the opening cysteine and the closing phenylalanine or tryptophan. Each record gives: CDR3 DNA, CDR3 protein, clone size, V gene, J gene, D gene. A D gene is named only where the DNA matches it firmly. Clone size is stated in some rows and not others, as once, few, many or a class when expanded.

TGTGCCAGCAGGCTATCCGGGACAGGCTTGTACGAGCAGTACTTC,CASRLSGTGLYEQYF,once,TRBV2,TRBJ2-7,TRBD1
TGTGCCAGTAGTCTGAGACTAGCGGGAGACGCCGGGGAGCTGTTTTTT,CASSLRLAGDAGELFF,NA,TRBV19,TRBJ2-2,TRBD2
TGTGCCAGCAGTTTAAGACTAGCGGGAGGGTACGAGCAGTACTTC,CASSLRLAGGYEQYF,NA,TRBV27,TRBJ2-7,TRBD2
TGTGCCAGCAGCACGCTTAGGACTAGCGGGAGCTATGTGGTTGGGAATGAGCAGTTCTTC,CASSTLRTSGSYVVGNEQFF,NA,TRBV21-1,TRBJ2-1,NA
TGTGCCAGTAGTCCCCCGGGACAGGGTATCTACGAGCAGTACTTC,CASSPPGQGIYEQYF,NA,TRBV19,TRBJ2-7,TRBD1
TGTGCCAGCAGCCAAGGAAACGGCGGAGGCTACGAGCAGTACTTC,CASSQGNGGGYEQYF,few,TRBV3-1/TRBV3-2,TRBJ2-7,NA
TGTGCCAGCAGCGCCGTCTCGCCCGCGAACACCGGGGAGCTGTTTTTT,CASSAVSPANTGELFF,once,TRBV11-3,TRBJ2-2,NA
TGTGCCAGCAGTTTTTTCTTGGCCGGGGAGCTGTTTTTT,CASSFFLAGELFF,few,TRBV12-3/TRBV12-4,TRBJ2-2,NA
TGCGCCAGCCGGGGCCAAGAGACCCAGTACTTC,CASRGQETQYF,NA,TRBV5-1,TRBJ2-5,NA
TGTGCCAGTAAACCGGGACTAGCGGCCTCCTACGAGCAGTACTTC,CASKPGLAASYEQYF,NA,TRBV27,TRBJ2-7,TRBD2
TGTGCCAGCAGCTGGGACAGGGGGGGCACTGAAGCTTTCTTT,CASSWDRGGTEAFF,NA,TRBV11-3,TRBJ1-1,TRBD1
TGTGCCACCAGCAGACCCAGAGGGGAAACAGGGGTCACTGAAGCTTTCTTT,CATSRPRGETGVTEAFF,NA,TRBV15,TRBJ1-1,TRBD1
TGTGCCTGGAGTTTCAGCCTATCTAATGAAAAACTGTTTTTT,CAWSFSLSNEKLFF,NA,TRBV30,TRBJ1-4,NA
TGTGCCAGCAGGAAGACAGGGCCGGCTTTCTTT,CASRKTGPAFF,NA,TRBV12-3/TRBV12-4,TRBJ1-1,TRBD1
TGTGCCAGCAGTTTAACAGGCCCTCATGAGCAGTTCTTC,CASSLTGPHEQFF,NA,TRBV27,TRBJ2-1,NA
TGTGCCAGTAGTACGGGACTAGCGGGGAGCGAGCAGTACTTC,CASSTGLAGSEQYF,NA,TRBV19,TRBJ2-7,TRBD2
TGTGCCAGCAGCTTACGTAGGGGACATGGCTACACCTTC,CASSLRRGHGYTF,NA,TRBV11-2,TRBJ1-2,NA
TGTGCCAGCCTCCGACTAGCGGTGGAAGATACGCAGTATTTT,CASLRLAVEDTQYF,NA,TRBV5-8,TRBJ2-3,TRBD2
TGCAGCGTTGCCGACACAGATACGCAGTATTTT,CSVADTDTQYF,medium-sized,TRBV29-1,TRBJ2-3,NA
TGTGCCAGCAGTGGGCAACTAAGGACCTACGAGCAGTACTTC,CASSGQLRTYEQYF,NA,TRBV2,TRBJ2-7,NA
TGTGCCACCAGCGGGCTGGGTGTGGATACTGAAGCTTTCTTT,CATSGLGVDTEAFF,NA,TRBV15,TRBJ1-1,NA
TGTGCCAGCAAGCTGGATGAAGCTTTCTTT,CASKLDEAFF,NA,TRBV12-3/TRBV12-4,TRBJ1-1,NA
TGTGCCTGGGGAACTAGCGGGAGCTCCTACGAGCAGTACTTC,CAWGTSGSSYEQYF,NA,TRBV30,TRBJ2-7,TRBD2
TGTGCCAGCAGTTATGACAGGAGCAATGAGCAGTTCTTC,CASSYDRSNEQFF,NA,TRBV27,TRBJ2-1,NA
TGTGCCAGCAGCTTGACAACACCTCAAGAGACCCAGTACTTC,CASSLTTPQETQYF,NA,TRBV11-1,TRBJ2-5,NA
TGTGCCAGCAGCCAAGATCTAAGGCTAGTCGGGAACGAGCAGTACTTC,CASSQDLRLVGNEQYF,NA,TRBV3-1/TRBV3-2,TRBJ2-7,NA
TGTGCCACCGTCGGGTTAACTAGCACAGATACGCAGTATTTT,CATVGLTSTDTQYF,NA,TRBV11-2,TRBJ2-3,NA
TGCGCCAGCAGTGAGTCGGCAGGGGGCACCTACGAGCAGTACTTC,CASSESAGGTYEQYF,NA,TRBV10-2,TRBJ2-7,TRBD1
TGTGCCAGCAGCTTCCCGGTCCAGGGTTCGTTTCACGAGCAGTACTTC,CASSFPVQGSFHEQYF,NA,TRBV21-1,TRBJ2-7,NA
TGTGCCAGCAGCTTACTAGGGTTAGATCAGCCCCAGCATTTT,CASSLLGLDQPQHF,NA,TRBV7-2,TRBJ1-5,NA
TGTGCCAGCTCACCACCGGTGGCGGGGTACACAGATACGCAGTATTTT,CASSPPVAGYTDTQYF,NA,TRBV18,TRBJ2-3,NA
TGTGCCAGCAGTCTAAGGACTGAGATGGATTCACCCCTCCACTTT,CASSLRTEMDSPLHF,NA,TRBV28,TRBJ1-6,NA
TGCGCCAGCAGCTTGGAGGCTAATACTAATGAGCAGTTCTTC,CASSLEANTNEQFF,NA,TRBV5-1,TRBJ2-1,NA
TGTGCCAGCCTTGATAGACAGGTCTGGCCGGTCCAGCATTTT,CASLDRQVWPVQHF,NA,TRBV27,TRBJ1-5,NA
TGTGCCAGCAGCGTAGGTAGCGGGTTAAACACCGGGGAGCTGTTTTTT,CASSVGSGLNTGELFF,once,TRBV9,TRBJ2-2,TRBD2
TGTGCCTGGAGTCCCGGCCGCTCCTACCGGGAGACCCAGTACTTC,CAWSPGRSYRETQYF,NA,TRBV30,TRBJ2-5,NA
TGTGCCAGCAGCTTAGTCTGGGGCTACGAGCAGTACTTC,CASSLVWGYEQYF,NA,TRBV11-3,TRBJ2-7,NA
TGTGCCAGCAGTTACCGGAGGGAGGGGACCACAGATACGCAGTATTTT,CASSYRREGTTDTQYF,NA,TRBV6-5,TRBJ2-3,TRBD2
TGTGCCAGCAGTGTAGGGGGTTTAGGACCGTCGAGCTCCTACGAGCAGTACTTC,CASSVGGLGPSSSYEQYF,NA,TRBV6-1,TRBJ2-7,NA
TGTGCCAGCAGCTTGGCGGAGTACCCTCGTAACGAGCAGTACTTC,CASSLAEYPRNEQYF,NA,TRBV5-4,TRBJ2-7,NA
TGTGCCAGCAGCCCCAGACAGGGATACCTACAAGAGACCCAGTACTTC,CASSPRQGYLQETQYF,NA,TRBV7-9,TRBJ2-5,TRBD1
TGTGCCAGTGATCGGGGCGCGAATGAAAAACTGTTTTTT,CASDRGANEKLFF,NA,TRBV7-9,TRBJ1-4,NA
TGTGCCAGCAGCTTAGCGTTCTCCAGCACTAACTATGGCTACACCTTC,CASSLAFSSTNYGYTF,few,TRBV11-2,TRBJ1-2,NA
TGTGCCAGCAGCCTCCCGGGGGGGGATTTTTCACCCCTCCACTTT,CASSLPGGDFSPLHF,NA,TRBV5-4,TRBJ1-6,NA
TGTGCCAGCAGCAATAAGACTAGCGGGAGGGACCAGTACTTC,CASSNKTSGRDQYF,NA,TRBV21-1,TRBJ2-5,NA
TGTGCCAGTAGTCCCCGGGACAGGGGGAACGAGCAGTACTTC,CASSPRDRGNEQYF,once,TRBV19,TRBJ2-7,TRBD1
TGTGCCATCTCCGGGACAGGGACTTCGGCGCAGTACTTC,CAISGTGTSAQYF,NA,TRBV15,TRBJ2-7,TRBD1
TGTGCCAGCAGCCGATTCGGTAATCAGCCCCAGCATTTT,CASSRFGNQPQHF,once,TRBV5-6,TRBJ1-5,NA
TGTGCCAGCTCGACAAACCAAGAGACCCAGTACTTC,CASSTNQETQYF,once,TRBV18,TRBJ2-5,NA
TGTGCCATCAGTGAGGGACAGGGGAACACTGAAGCTTTCTTT,CAISEGQGNTEAFF,NA,TRBV10-3,TRBJ1-1,TRBD1